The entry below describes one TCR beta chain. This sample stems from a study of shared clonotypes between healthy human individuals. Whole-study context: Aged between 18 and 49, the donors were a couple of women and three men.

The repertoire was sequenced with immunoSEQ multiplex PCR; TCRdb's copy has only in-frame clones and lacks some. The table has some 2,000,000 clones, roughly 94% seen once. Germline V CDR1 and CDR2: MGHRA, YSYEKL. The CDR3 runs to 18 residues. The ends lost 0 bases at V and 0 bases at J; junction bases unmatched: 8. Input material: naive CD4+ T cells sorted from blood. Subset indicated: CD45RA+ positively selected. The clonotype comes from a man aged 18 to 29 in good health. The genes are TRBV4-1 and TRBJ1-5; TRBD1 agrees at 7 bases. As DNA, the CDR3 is TGCGCCAGCAGCCAAGATCTTGGGGGACAGATTAGCAATCAGCCCCAGCATTTT. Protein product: CASSQDLGGQISNQPQHF.